The rows below give T cell receptor beta chains drawn from one sample of a study of cytomegalovirus exposure and HLA in healthy donors. Libraries were prepared by immunoSEQ multiplex PCR; TCRdb keeps only in-frame clonotypes and omits some of them. The data show about 240,000 clones, roughly 80% seen once. Sequenced sample: PBMCs. The receptors shown here come from a middle-aged woman in good health and CMV-seropositive. CDR3s include the opening cysteine and the closing phenylalanine or tryptophan. The order of the fields is CDR3 length, J gene, V gene, D gene, clone size, CDR3 DNA, CDR3 protein. The D gene is left open where the match is weak. Expanded clones get a size class; other rows say once, few or many, or leave the size out.

>15|TRBJ1-1|TRBV7-9|.|.
TGTGCCAGCAGCCTTCGAACAGGGCAGGGTACTGAAGCTTTCTTT
CASSLRTGQGTEAFF
>16|TRBJ2-7|TRBV5-1|TRBD2|.
TGCGCCAGCAGCTTGGGTTCCGGACTAGCGGGAGGCAATCAGTACTTC
CASSLGSGLAGGNQYF
>15|TRBJ2-3|TRBV7-2|TRBD1|.
TGTGCCAGCAGCCACTGGGGACAGAGCACAGATACGCAGTATTTT
CASSHWGQSTDTQYF
>12|TRBJ1-2|TRBV6-6|.|.
TGTGCCAGCAGTTACTTCTCAGATGGCTACACCTTC
CASSYFSDGYTF
>15|TRBJ2-2|TRBV19|.|.
TGTGCCAGCACTAACGCCCGGCATTCAACCGGGGAGCTGTTTTTT
CASTNARHSTGELFF
>15|TRBJ1-2|TRBV2|.|.
TGTGCCAGCGAGGAGGGGGGAGCGGGGACCTATGGCTACACCTTC
CASEEGGAGTYGYTF
>19|TRBJ2-7|TRBV4-1|TRBD2|.
TGCGCCAGCAGCCAAGATCTGATGGTAGCGGGGGGGAGCTCCTACGAGCAGTACTTC
CASSQDLMVAGGSSYEQYF
>15|TRBJ1-2|TRBV6-5|.|few
TGTGCCAGCAGTTATAGCAGGGCCGCAAACTATGGCTACACCTTC
CASSYSRAANYGYTF
>15|TRBJ2-7|TRBV7-3|TRBD1|.
TGTGCCAGCAGCATACTCACCGGGACAGACTACGAGCAGTACTTC
CASSILTGTDYEQYF
>15|TRBJ2-2|TRBV19|TRBD1|.
TGTGCCAGTGACCGGGACAGGGAGAACACCGGGGAGCTGTTTTTT
CASDRDRENTGELFF
>15|TRBJ2-1|TRBV27|.|.
TGTGCCAGCAGTTTGGGGGGGGCCGCCTACAATGAGCAGTTCTTC
CASSLGGAAYNEQFF
>15|TRBJ2-3|TRBV7-6|.|.
TGTGCCAGCGGTTCTGGACAGATTGGGACAGATACGCAGTATTTT
CASGSGQIGTDTQYF
>15|TRBJ1-2|TRBV30|TRBD1|.
TGTGCCTGGAGTGTACGGGGGACAGGGGGTTATGGCTACACCTTC
CAWSVRGTGGYGYTF
>17|TRBJ1-6|TRBV9|.|.
TGTGCCAGCAGCGCCGTAGCCTCCTCGGAGATTAATTCACCCCTCCACTTT
CASSAVASSEINSPLHF
>14|TRBJ2-7|TRBV7-2|.|.
TGTGCCAGCAGCCCTACCGGACTTGCGCGTTGGCAGTACTTC
CASSPTGLARWQYF
>15|TRBJ2-1|TRBV9|TRBD2|.
TGTGCCAGCAGCGTAAGACTAGCGGGAGTCGATGAGCAGTTCTTC
CASSVRLAGVDEQFF
>16|TRBJ2-3|TRBV11-3|.|.
TGTGCCAGCAGCTCGGCTATCCGAGGGAAGGCAGATACGCAGTATTTT
CASSSAIRGKADTQYF
>14|TRBJ1-2|TRBV7-3|TRBD1|few
TGTGCCAGCAGCCCCGGACAGGGCGGATATGGCTACACCTTC
CASSPGQGGYGYTF
>15|TRBJ2-5|TRBV6-5|TRBD2|.
TGTGCCAGCAGTGGGACTAGCGGGAGCCAAGAGACCCAGTACTTC
CASSGTSGSQETQYF
>13|TRBJ1-4|TRBV2|TRBD1|.
TGTGCCAGCAGGAGGACAGGGTTTGAAAAACTGTTTTTT
CASRRTGFEKLFF
>15|TRBJ2-7|TRBV5-7|TRBD1|.
TGTGCCAGCAGCTTGGGACAGGGCTACTCCTACGAGCAGTACTTC
CASSLGQGYSYEQYF
>16|TRBJ2-5|TRBV5-1|TRBD1|.
TGCGCCAGCAGCTTGGCCTCGGACAGGGTGCAAGAGACCCAGTACTTC
CASSLASDRVQETQYF
>13|TRBJ1-1|TRBV21-1|.|.
TGTGCCAGCAGCAGTGGGGGGGACACTGAAGCTTTCTTT
CASSSGGDTEAFF
>16|TRBJ2-5|TRBV6-5|.|.
TGTGCCAGCAGTTTCTCCACAGGAAGGGGGCAAGAGACCCAGTACTTC
CASSFSTGRGQETQYF
>19|TRBJ1-4|TRBV10-1|TRBD1|.
TGCGCCAGCAGTGAGTCGGGGGGACAGGGAAGCAACCCTAATGAAAAACTGTTTTTT
CASSESGGQGSNPNEKLFF
>16|TRBJ2-3|TRBV7-9|.|.
TGTGCCAGCAGCTTAAGGGGCTGGAGTAGCACAGATACGCAGTATTTT
CASSLRGWSSTDTQYF
>16|TRBJ2-5|TRBV11-3|TRBD2|once
TGTGCCAGCAGCTTAGGGGGACTAGCGCTACAAGAGACCCAGTACTTC
CASSLGGLALQETQYF
>15|TRBJ2-7|TRBV7-6|TRBD1|.
TGTGCCAGCAGTAGTCCGGGACAGGGTCCTCGCGAGCAGTACTTC
CASSSPGQGPREQYF
>15|TRBJ2-7|TRBV7-8|.|.
TGTGCCAGCAGCTTAGGGGGCTCCTCCTCCTACGAGCAGTACTTC
CASSLGGSSSYEQYF
>18|TRBJ2-7|TRBV5-6|TRBD2|.
TGTGCCAGCAGCTTGGTTGGGACTAGCGGGAGGTACGGCTACGAGCAGTACTTC
CASSLVGTSGRYGYEQYF